This passage covers 16 T cell receptor beta chains from one sample sequenced in a study of T cell repertoires in cytomegalovirus infection. For these TCRs, the target antigens are not known. TCRdb reprocessed the reads via MiXCR and lists one record per CDR3 protein. The sample lists some 350,000 distinct CDR3 sequences; just under 35% were seen once. The sequenced sample was cultured PBMCs, obtained from culture after CMV antigen stimulation. The receptors come from a human donor in good health (CMV status not recorded). Some clones in this sample may be carry-over from other donors' samples.

The chain combines TRBV20-1 with TRBJ2-7; weak D call: TRBD1 (5 bases). V lost 0 bases and J lost 5, with 8 bases in between. The germline CDR1 and CDR2 sequences are DFQATT and SNEGSKA (reference sequence). The CDR3 has 12 residues. The CDR3, as DNA: TGCAGTGCTAGAGACGCAGGGCACGAGCAGTACTTC. Translating gives CSARDAGHEQYF.

The chain employs TRBV7-2 and TRBJ1-5; D ambiguous. CDR3 length: 13 residues. V dropped 3 bases and J dropped 3 bases, with 6 bases sitting between them. Germline CDR1 reads SGHTA; CDR2 reads FQGNSA. The CDR3 DNA reads as TGTGCCAGCAGCTTGACAATCAATCAGCCCCAGCATTTT. Translating it yields CASSLTINQPQHF.

This clonotype showed up just a few times. The chain has TRBV2 and TRBJ2-7, with D perhaps being TRBD1 or TRBD2 (7 bases each). Germline V gene data show CDR1 as SNHLY and CDR2 as FYNNEI. The length of the CDR3 is 16 residues. V was cut by 4 bases and J by 6 bases, with 22 bases left in between. This CDR3 is CASSGGTASREREQYF. In DNA form, the CDR3 reads TGTGCCAGCAGTGGGGGGACAGCATCGCGGGAGCGCGAGCAGTACTTC. The variable domain in full, completed from reference TRBV2 and TRBJ2-7, reads EPEVTQTPSHQVTQMGQEVILRCVPISNHLYFYWYRQILGQKVEFLVSFYNNEISEKSEIFDDQFSVERPDGSNFTLKIRSTKLEDSAMYFCASSGGTASREREQYFGPGTRLTVT.

This clonotype was observed a few times. The rearrangement links TRBV19 to TRBJ1-1; D is uncertain. Germline loops: CDR1 LNHDA, CDR2 SQIVND (reference sequence). V lost 3 bases, J lost 1 base, and 12 bases lay in between. This CDR3 has 15 amino acids. CDR3 in amino acids: CASSIGDGRNTEAFF. The DNA of the CDR3 is TGTGCCAGTAGTATTGGAGACGGGAGGAACACTGAAGCTTTCTTT.

This clonotype was detected only a few times. This chain joins TRBV2 and TRBJ2-1, with 8 bases that match TRBD2. V gave up 9 bases and J gave up 8 bases; unmatched junction bases: 15. Germline V lookup: CDR1 SNHLY, CDR2 FYNNEI. This CDR3 spans 15 amino acids. CDR3 loop: CARSSRSGSSDEQFF. For the CDR3, the DNA is TGTGCCAGGAGCTCTAGGAGCGGGAGTAGCGATGAGCAGTTCTTC.

This clonotype was found a few times. V gene TRBV27 combines with J gene TRBJ1-2, with a possible D match to TRBD1 (5 bases). Germline V gene sequence: CDR1 MNHEY, CDR2 SMNVEV (reference sequence). Trimming left V 2 bases short and J 3 bases short, with 13 bases between. The CDR3 has 15 amino acids. The CDR3 is CASSLDGRADYGYTF. Written as DNA, the CDR3 is TGTGCCAGCAGTTTAGATGGCAGGGCCGACTATGGCTACACCTTC.

V and J are TRBV19 and TRBJ2-1, with 9 bases that match TRBD2. After removal of 3 bases from V and 7 bases from J, the junction contained 13 bases not matched to a gene. The CDR3 spans 17 residues. Germline lookup yields CDR1 LNHDA and CDR2 SQIVND (reference sequence). This CDR3 is CASSIKASGTSANEQFF. The CDR3 coding sequence is TGTGCCAGTAGTATTAAGGCTAGCGGGACAAGTGCGAATGAGCAGTTCTTC.

In its sample, this clonotype was seen many times. V usage is TRBV7-2 and J usage is TRBJ1-5, with D possibly matching TRBD1 (5 bases). The CDR3 runs 13 residues. Trimming left V 10 bases short and J 3 bases short, with 13 bases between. Per germline, CDR1 SGHTA and CDR2 FQGNSA. The DNA of the CDR3 is TGTGCCATCGCAGACAGCCACAATCAGCCCCAGCATTTT. As protein: CAIADSHNQPQHF.

This clonotype has ten or more counts. In nucleotides, the CDR3 is TGTGCCAGCAGCTTAAGCGGGAGGGTGGATGAGCAGTTCTTC. Its translation: CASSLSGRVDEQFF. The rearrangement links TRBV7-2 to TRBJ2-1; 10 bases agree with TRBD2. Germline CDR1 is SGHTA and CDR2 is FQGNSA. The trim removed 2 bases at V and 8 bases at J, leaving 3 bases unmatched. The CDR3 covers 14 residues.

The J gene is TRBJ2-1, the V gene TRBV29-1, with D unresolved. In germline, CDR1 is SQVTM, CDR2 ANQGSEA. V was shortened by 3 bases and J by 1 base, with 7 bases between the two germline ends. The CDR3 is made up of 13 amino acids. CDR3 sequence: CSVDPRSYNEQFF. The CDR3 DNA is TGCAGCGTTGACCCGCGTTCCTACAATGAGCAGTTCTTC.

This chain uses TRBV19 with TRBJ1-3; possible D gene TRBD1, 5 bases. Looked up from germline, CDR1 is LNHDA and CDR2 is SQIVND (reference sequence). The CDR3 extends over 14 amino acids. V was cut by 7 bases and J by 2 bases, with 12 bases left in between. The CDR3 DNA follows: TGTGCCAGTAACACACAGGAGGCTGGAAACACCATATATTTT. Amino acids: CASNTQEAGNTIYF.

In nucleotides, the CDR3 is TGTGCCAGCAGCCGGGACAGGAACACCGGGGAGCTGTTTTTT. Translated: CASSRDRNTGELFF. The gene calls are TRBV7-2 and TRBJ2-2; TRBD1 matches at 7 bases. Germline CDR1 reads SGHTA; CDR2 reads FQGNSA. This CDR3 has 14 amino acids. The ends lost 5 bases at V and 1 base at J; junction bases unmatched: 1.

This clonotype was counted many times. The chain joins TRBV27 to TRBJ2-1; D ambiguous. The germline CDR1 and CDR2 sequences are MNHEY and SMNVEV (reference sequence). Trimming removed 5 bases at V and 9 bases at J, with 14 bases between. The CDR3 covers 13 residues. The CDR3 region has the DNA TGTGCCAGCAGTCGCCCCTCCGGTGGTGAGCAGTTCTTC. Its translation is CASSRPSGGEQFF.

V and J are TRBV7-9 and TRBJ2-3, with D unresolved. The CDR3 has 15 amino acids. V was pared by 5 bases and J by 2 bases, with 14 bases between. Germline V gene lookup returns CDR1 SEHNR and CDR2 FQNEAQ (reference sequence). The CDR3 DNA follows: TGTGCCAGCAGCCCCGATCGACGGACCACAGATACGCAGTATTTT. The encoded protein is CASSPDRRTTDTQYF.

The chain recombines TRBV4-3 with TRBJ1-1; TRBD1 agrees at 8 bases. Per germline, CDR1 LGHNA and CDR2 YSLEER. The CDR3 covers 15 residues. V shed 1 base, J shed 7 bases, and the junction held 8 bases outside the gene matches. CDR3: CASSQVGAGGDEAFF. Written as DNA, the CDR3 is TGCGCCAGCAGCCAAGTTGGCGCAGGGGGCGATGAAGCTTTCTTT.

This clonotype has a handful of counts. The chain carries TRBV4-1 and TRBJ2-2, with D possibly matching TRBD2 (7 bases). Germline loops: CDR1 MGHRA, CDR2 YSYEKL. The CDR3 is 17 residues long. Trimming shortened V by 0 bases and J by 0 bases, and 11 bases separated the two germline ends. The CDR3: CASSQDRGGANTGELFF. In DNA form, the CDR3 reads TGCGCCAGCAGCCAAGATCGAGGGGGGGCGAACACCGGGGAGCTGTTTTTT.